This entry lists 27 T cell receptor beta chains sequenced from one sample in a study of molecular identifiers for immune sequencing clone quantification. TCRdb re-derived calls from the PCR reads in MiXCR, one entry per CDR3 protein. Of about 510,000 distinct CDR3 sequences in the sample, roughly 23% were seen once. The sequenced sample was naive CD8+ T cells from blood, with Jurkat cell RNA spiked in. Regarding subset: FACS-sorted CD8+CD4-CCR7+CD45RA+ naive T cells. These TCRs come from a human donor in good health. Some libraries in this study had Jurkat cell RNA spiked in.

Many counts were recorded for this clonotype. The rearrangement links TRBV7-2 to TRBJ2-7; maybe TRBD1 (6 bases). Germline V gives CDR1 SGHTA, CDR2 FQGNSA. Trimming left V 1 base short and J 4 bases short, with 14 bases between. The CDR3 consists of 15 residues. CDR3 DNA sequence: TGTGCCAGCAGCTTAGAGTGGGACACTTCTTACGAGCAGTACTTC. The encoded protein is CASSLEWDTSYEQYF.

At least ten counts were recorded for this clonotype. The genes are TRBV5-1 and TRBJ1-3; TRBD1 matches 7 bases. After removal of 2 bases from V and 1 base from J, the junction contained 6 bases not matched to a gene. CDR3 size: 16 residues. CDR1 is SGHRS and CDR2 is YFSETQ in the germline V gene. CDR3 region: CASSLDPRGSGNTIYF. The CDR3 DNA reads TGCGCCAGCAGCTTAGACCCCAGGGGGTCTGGAAACACCATATATTTT.

Ten or more counts support this clonotype. This chain joins TRBV28 and TRBJ2-3; 7 nucleotides align to TRBD2. Losses at the gene ends were 2 bases for V and 2 bases for J; bases not matched to a gene: 16. This CDR3 region has 19 residues. Germline V CDR1 and CDR2: MDHEN, SYDVKM. The CDR3 loop is CASSLHLWASGADTDTQYF. CDR3 coding DNA: TGTGCCAGCAGTTTACACCTCTGGGCTAGCGGCGCCGACACAGATACGCAGTATTTT. Using reference TRBV28 and TRBJ2-3 for the parts outside the CDR3, the full variable domain is DVKVTQSSRYLVKRTGEKVFLECVQDMDHENMFWYRQDPGLGLRLIYFSYDVKMKEKGDIPEGYSVSREKKERFSLILESASTNQTSMYLCASSLHLWASGADTDTQYFGPGTRLTVL.

This clonotype showed up many times. This chain joins TRBV7-2 and TRBJ2-1; 8 bases map to TRBD1. The CDR3 totals 13 residues. The junction had 4 bases not matched to a gene; V was cut back by 5 bases and J by 7 bases. The germline CDR1 and CDR2 sequences are SGHTA and FQGNSA. CDR3: CASSPDRVNEQFF. The CDR3 DNA reads TGTGCCAGCAGCCCGGACAGGGTAAATGAGCAGTTCTTC.

This clonotype was seen more than once but under ten times. The rearrangement joins TRBV7-9 to TRBJ2-3; TRBD1 or TRBD2 may be the D gene (7 bases each). CDR3 length: 19 amino acids. The germline V gene encodes CDR1 SEHNR and CDR2 FQNEAQ (reference sequence). Between the trimmed V and J ends, which lost 0 bases and 4 bases, there was a span of 23 bases. This CDR3 is CASSLARERGQRGPDTQYF. CDR3 coding DNA: TGTGCCAGCAGCTTAGCGAGAGAGCGGGGACAGCGAGGGCCAGATACGCAGTATTTT.

As concerns this clonotype: A read error is possible here, since a much larger clone lies one base away. The V gene is TRBV21-1, the J gene TRBJ2-7; the D call in the table, TRBD2, was not verified against the DNA. TRBV21-1 is a known pseudogene. This CDR3 is built from 15 residues. In DNA, the CDR3 is TGTGCCAGCTTTGGGACCGCTAGCGGAGAGTACGAGCAGTACTTC. It translates to CASFGTASGEYEQYF.

The genes are TRBV11-2 and TRBJ1-3, with a weak D call TRBD1 (6 bases). CDR1 is SGHAT, CDR2 FQNNGV, per germline. This CDR3 region has 15 residues. V was cut by 5 bases and J by 0 bases, with 11 bases left in between. The chain's CDR3 is CASSRQGTSGNTIYF. In DNA, the CDR3 is TGTGCCAGCAGCCGTCAGGGGACCTCTGGAAACACCATATATTTT.

This clonotype appeared a few times. V and J are TRBV4-3 and TRBJ1-5; tentative D call: TRBD1 (5 bases). The ends were cut back, 4 bases at V and 7 bases at J, with 14 bases in the middle. Germline assignment: CDR1 LGHNA and CDR2 YSLEER. This CDR3 spans 14 amino acids. CDR3 sequence (DNA): TGCGCCAGCAGCCCGTCCGTGGGGGGGCAGCCCCAGCATTTT. This sequence encodes CASSPSVGGQPQHF.

Details on this clonotype: Likely a read error: the CDR3 ends without its conserved phenylalanine or tryptophan. The chain employs TRBV19 and TRBJ2-5; D unresolved. V was cut by 5 bases and J by 5 bases, with 9 bases left in between. In germline, CDR1 is LNHDA, CDR2 SQIVND (reference sequence). The CDR3 length is 12 residues. The CDR3 nucleotides read TGTGCCAGTAGTCAAGGGCTTGAGACCCAGTACCTC. Amino acids: CASSQGLETQYL.

This clonotype was found once. A much larger clone sits a single nucleotide away, making a read error possible. CDR3 sequence (DNA): TGTGCCAGCAGTTACTTCGCGGGAGTAAACACAGATACGCAGTATTTT. Protein sequence: CASSYFAGVNTDTQYF. The chain links TRBV6-2 or TRBV6-3 to TRBJ2-3; 7 nucleotides line up with TRBD2. The CDR3 runs 16 residues. Germline values: CDR1 MNHEY, CDR2 SVGEGT. Trimming at V came to 1 base and at J to 2 bases, leaving 6 bases not matched to a gene.

There are many counts of this clonotype. V is TRBV7-9 and J is TRBJ2-5, with D unclear. Germline CDR1 and CDR2: SEHNR and FQNEAQ (reference sequence). CDR3 size: 13 residues. Trimming pared 5 bases from V and 1 base from J, leaving 8 bases between. The CDR3 loop reads CASSKRTQETQYF. DNA for the CDR3: TGTGCCAGCAGCAAACGGACCCAAGAGACCCAGTACTTC.

A word on this clonotype: Because it lacks the conserved phenylalanine or tryptophan at the end, this CDR3 is likely a read error. The chain recombines TRBV27 with TRBJ2-7; D uncertain. V lost 2 bases and J lost 3, with 8 bases in between. Germline CDR1 MNHEY, CDR2 SMNVEV (reference sequence). The CDR3 runs 13 residues. CDR3 DNA sequence: TGTGCCAGCAGTTTAACCCCGAACTACGAGCAGTACCTC. Protein sequence: CASSLTPNYEQYL.

The chain couples TRBV5-6 to TRBJ2-7; TRBD1 might be the D (5 bases). This CDR3 has 15 residues. Trimming shortened V by 4 bases and J by 6 bases, and 20 bases separated the two germline ends. Germline-derived CDR1 and CDR2 are SGHDT and YYEEEE. The CDR3 sequence is CASSNLAGIRSEQYF. Here the CDR3 DNA reads TGTGCCAGCAGCAATCTGGCAGGGATAAGGAGCGAGCAGTACTTC.

The chain carries TRBV20-1 and TRBJ2-7; 9 bases fit TRBD2. The CDR3 has 13 amino acids. The V and J ends lost 6 bases and 7 bases, in that order; junction bases with no gene match: 10. Germline V gives CDR1 DFQATT, CDR2 SNEGSKA (reference sequence). In DNA, the CDR3 is TGCAGTGCCAGATTAGCGGGGGACTTGGAGCAGTACTTC. Its translation is CSARLAGDLEQYF.

Of note for this clonotype: This may stem from a read error, because a much larger clone lies one nucleotide away. The rearrangement joins TRBV29-1 to TRBJ1-4; D is unclear. CDR1 and CDR2 from the germline V gene are SQVTM and ANQGSEA. Trimming left V 8 bases short and J 4 bases short, with 20 bases between. This CDR3 is 15 amino acids long. The CDR3 protein is CSPRTDRALNEKLFF. The CDR3 DNA follows: TGCAGCCCGAGAACGGACCGGGCCCTTAATGAAAAACTGTTTTTT.

A few counts support this clonotype. V is TRBV12-3 or TRBV12-4 and J is TRBJ2-2; D might be TRBD1 (7 bases). V was shortened by 5 bases and J by 5 bases, with 12 bases between the two germline ends. The CDR3 loop spans 14 amino acids. The CDR3 bases are TGTGCCAGCAGTCCGACAGGGAGGACCGGGGAGCTGTTTTTT. Translated: CASSPTGRTGELFF.

The chain joins TRBV6-2 or TRBV6-3 to TRBJ1-5; D is unresolved. CDR1 and CDR2 (germline): MNHEY, SVGEGT. This CDR3 contains 17 residues. V was trimmed by 4 bases and J by 4 bases, leaving 20 bases between them. The chain's CDR3 is CASSFPHLGEGNQPQHF. The CDR3 nucleotides read TGTGCCAGCAGTTTTCCCCATTTGGGAGAGGGAAATCAGCCCCAGCATTTT.

V and J are TRBV14 and TRBJ2-7, with D possibly matching TRBD2 (5 bases). This CDR3 is 15 amino acids long. The V and J ends lost 4 bases and 0 bases respectively, with 13 bases between them. The germline V gene encodes CDR1 SGHDN and CDR2 FVKESK. CDR3 nucleotides: TGTGCCAGCAGCCTATCGGGTAGCGACTCCTACGAGCAGTACTTC. Protein sequence: CASSLSGSDSYEQYF.

In this sample, this clonotype turned up a few times. The rearrangement joins TRBV29-1 to TRBJ2-3; 14 positions match TRBD2. Germline loops: CDR1 SQVTM, CDR2 ANQGSEA. The CDR3 has 21 residues. V shed 7 bases, J shed 9 bases, and the junction held 30 bases outside the gene matches. The chain's CDR3 is CSEIRGGPWGLAGVLLGTQYF. The CDR3 DNA is TGCAGCGAAATTAGGGGGGGGCCATGGGGACTAGCGGGAGTACTTTTGGGGACGCAGTATTTT.

This clonotype was counted only a few times. This rearrangement joins TRBV29-1 to TRBJ2-1, with D tentatively TRBD1 or TRBD2 (5 bases each). V was trimmed by 5 bases and J by 6 bases, leaving 11 bases between them. The CDR3 contains 12 residues. Germline lookup yields CDR1 SQVTM and CDR2 ANQGSEA. CDR3 nucleotides: TGCAGCGTTCTACCCGGGACCAATGAGCAGTTCTTC. It is translated as CSVLPGTNEQFF.

This clonotype occurred a few times. This chain links TRBV4-2 with TRBJ2-3; D is tentatively TRBD1 or TRBD2 (5 bases each). Germline assignment: CDR1 LGHNA and CDR2 YNFKEQ. The CDR3 sequence is 16 residues long. V gave up 0 bases and J gave up 8 bases, with 18 bases separating them. Here the CDR3 reads CASSQDGTDLLVTQYF. The CDR3 region has the DNA TGTGCCAGCAGCCAAGATGGGACGGACTTACTGGTTACGCAGTATTTT.

The chain links TRBV6-2 or TRBV6-3 to TRBJ1-1; D uncertain. Trimming removed 6 bases from V and 3 bases from J, with 14 bases in between. CDR1 and CDR2 from the germline V gene are MNHEY and SVGEGT. CDR3 length: 14 residues. In DNA form, the CDR3 reads TGTGCCAGCAGCCCGGACCTGATGGACACTGAAGCTTTCTTT. Protein: CASSPDLMDTEAFF.

The chain combines TRBV9 with TRBJ2-5, with D maybe TRBD1 (6 bases). CDR1 and CDR2 (germline): SGDLS, YYNGEE. CDR3 length: 13 residues. The V end lost 5 bases, the J end lost 3 bases, and 11 bases lay between the germline ends. CDR3 protein: CASRAGAEETQYF. Here the CDR3 DNA reads TGTGCCAGCAGAGCAGGGGCGGAAGAGACCCAGTACTTC.

The chain has TRBV4-3 and TRBJ2-3; maybe TRBD2 (5 bases). The CDR3 is made up of 16 amino acids. V was cut by 2 bases and J by 0 bases, with 12 bases left in between. Germline lookup yields CDR1 LGHNA and CDR2 YSLEER. CDR3 nucleotide sequence: TGCGCCAGCAGCCAAATCAGCGGCACGAGCACAGATACGCAGTATTTT. The encoded protein is CASSQISGTSTDTQYF.

This clonotype has only a few counts. The chain carries TRBV13 and TRBJ1-1; D possibly corresponds to TRBD1 (5 bases). The CDR3 is 14 amino acids. V was clipped by 5 bases and J by 1 base, with 11 bases between them. CDR1 is PRHDT, CDR2 FYEKMQ, per germline (reference sequence). The CDR3 is CASSPGKRNTEAFF. The CDR3 DNA follows: TGTGCCAGCAGCCCAGGGAAACGGAACACTGAAGCTTTCTTT.

This clonotype was seen ten or more times. The chain uses TRBV6-2 or TRBV6-3 and TRBJ2-7; D is tentatively TRBD1 or TRBD2 (5 bases each). V lost 2 bases and J lost 6, with 8 bases in between. Germline CDR1 reads MNHEY; CDR2 reads SVGEGT. The CDR3 length is 12 residues. CDR3 DNA sequence: TGTGCCAGCAGTTACGGGGGAGTCGAGCAGTACTTC. Translated: CASSYGGVEQYF.

This sequence joins TRBV6-2 or TRBV6-3 and TRBJ2-1; either TRBD1 or TRBD2 may supply D (5 bases each). The V end was cut by 6 bases, the J end by 15 bases, with 15 bases between. The CDR3 loop spans 11 amino acids. CDR1 is MNHEY, CDR2 SVGEGT, per germline. CDR3 sequence (DNA): TGTGCCAGCAGCTCCGGGACCGGGGTGTTCTTC. This codes for CASSSGTGVFF.